This passage covers 6 T cell receptor beta chains from one sample sequenced in a study of blood T cell repertoires in COVID-19. The method was immunoSEQ multiplex PCR; TCRdb's version includes in-frame clones alone and lacks a portion of them. This sample yields 70,000 to 100,000 clones, of which around 88% are seen a single time; about 7.6% belongs to the top ten. The sequenced sample was peripheral blood. These receptor sequences come from a woman aged 70-85 years with acute or convalescent COVID-19.

The V call is TRBV5-1, the J call TRBJ1-4, with 7 bases that match TRBD1. The germline CDR1 and CDR2 sequences are SGHRS and YFSETQ. The CDR3 is 15 residues long. V trimming: 4 bases; J trimming: 4 bases; junction bases outside the gene matches: 7. CDR3 loop: CASSLGTALNEKLFF. CDR3 in DNA: TGCGCCAGCAGCCTCGGGACAGCTCTTAATGAAAAACTGTTTTTT.

This clone has a handful of counts. The chain carries TRBV7-9 and TRBJ2-7; 7 positions agree with TRBD2. Germline values: CDR1 SEHNR, CDR2 FQNEAQ (reference sequence). This CDR3 is 16 amino acids long. Trimming took 1 base from V and 0 from J; bases not matched to a gene: 6. The CDR3 DNA follows: TGTGCCAGCAGCTTAGGTGGCGGGGGAAGCTCCTACGAGCAGTACTTC. This sequence encodes CASSLGGGGSSYEQYF.

V and J are TRBV7-9 and TRBJ1-5, with 10 bases identical to TRBD1. Germline V CDR1 and CDR2: SEHNR, FQNEAQ (reference sequence). The CDR3 loop spans 18 amino acids. The V segment lost 4 bases and the J segment 5 bases; nucleotides outside the gene matches: 14. As DNA, the CDR3 is TGTGCCAGCAGCTCCCCGGACAGGGGGGGGTTGATTGATCAGCCCCAGCATTTT. It is translated as CASSSPDRGGLIDQPQHF.

Written as DNA, the CDR3 is TGTGCCAGCAGTGAGGTCCAGACAGGCCGCACAGATACGCAGTATTTT. This encodes CASSEVQTGRTDTQYF. V and J are TRBV7-9 and TRBJ2-3, with D maybe TRBD1 (6 bases). V gave up 6 bases and J gave up 1 base, with 17 bases separating them. The CDR3 runs to 16 residues. Germline V lookup: CDR1 SEHNR, CDR2 FQNEAQ (reference sequence).

This sequence joins TRBV11-2 and TRBJ1-2; 8 bases are shared with TRBD1. J was trimmed by 4 bases and V by 4 bases; bases with no gene match: 5. CDR1 is SGHAT and CDR2 is FQNNGV in the germline V gene. The CDR3 is 14 amino acids. The CDR3 region is CASSSGQAIYGYTF. As DNA, the CDR3 is TGTGCCAGCAGCTCGGGACAGGCGATCTATGGCTACACCTTC.

The V call is TRBV7-9, the J call TRBJ1-2; D gene unclear. The germline CDR1 and CDR2 sequences are SEHNR and FQNEAQ (reference sequence). Trimming shortened V by 2 bases and J by 8 bases, and 15 bases separated the two germline ends. This CDR3 spans 14 amino acids. The chain's CDR3 is CASSLMVALEGYTF. The CDR3 bases are TGTGCCAGCAGCTTAATGGTTGCCCTCGAGGGCTACACCTTC.